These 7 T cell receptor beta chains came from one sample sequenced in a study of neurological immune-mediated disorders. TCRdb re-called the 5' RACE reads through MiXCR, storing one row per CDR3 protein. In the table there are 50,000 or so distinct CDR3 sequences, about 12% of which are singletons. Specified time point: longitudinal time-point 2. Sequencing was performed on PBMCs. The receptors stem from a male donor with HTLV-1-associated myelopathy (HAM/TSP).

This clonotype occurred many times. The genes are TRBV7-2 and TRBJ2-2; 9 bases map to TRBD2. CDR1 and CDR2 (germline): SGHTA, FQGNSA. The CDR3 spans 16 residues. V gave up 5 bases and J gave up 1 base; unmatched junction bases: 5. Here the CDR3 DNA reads TGTGCCAGCAGCCGATTTAGCGGGGGGAACACCGGGGAGCTGTTTTTT. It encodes CASSRFSGGNTGELFF.

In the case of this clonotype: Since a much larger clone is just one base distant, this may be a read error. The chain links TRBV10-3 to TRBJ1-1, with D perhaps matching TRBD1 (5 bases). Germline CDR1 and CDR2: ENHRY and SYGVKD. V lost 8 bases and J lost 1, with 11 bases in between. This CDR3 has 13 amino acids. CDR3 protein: CAIRGQRNTEAFF. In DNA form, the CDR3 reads TGTGCCATCCGGGGCCAGAGGAACACTGAAGCTTTCTTT.

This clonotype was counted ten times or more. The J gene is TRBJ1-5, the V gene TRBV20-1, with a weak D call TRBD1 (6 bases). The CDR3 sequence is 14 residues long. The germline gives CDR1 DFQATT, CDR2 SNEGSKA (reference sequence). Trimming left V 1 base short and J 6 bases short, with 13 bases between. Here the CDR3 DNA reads TGCAGTGCTAGAGGGGGTGGGGGCAGTCAGCCCCAGCATTTT. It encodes CSARGGGGSQPQHF.

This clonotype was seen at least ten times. The CDR3 DNA sequence: TGCAGTGCTAGAGATAATGCCGGCGCCTACGAGCAGTACTTC. Translation: CSARDNAGAYEQYF. J is TRBJ2-7 and V is TRBV20-1; no clear D. Germline CDR1 and CDR2: DFQATT and SNEGSKA (reference sequence). CDR3 length equals 14 residues. The germline V and J ends were trimmed by 0 bases and 2 bases, with 11 bases remaining between them.

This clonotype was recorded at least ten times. CDR3 bases: TGCGCCAGCAGCTTGGGACGGACTAGCGGAGAGGAGACCCAGTACTTC. This gives the protein CASSLGRTSGEETQYF. V is TRBV5-1 and J is TRBJ2-5, with 10 bases identical to TRBD2. Per the germline V gene, CDR1 is SGHRS and CDR2 is YFSETQ. J lost 5 bases, V lost 0 bases, and 7 bases had no gene match. This CDR3 is built from 16 residues. The whole variable domain, filled in from reference TRBV5-1 and TRBJ2-5, reads KAGVTQTPRYLIKTRGQQVTLSCSPISGHRSVSWYQQTPGQGLQFLFEYFSETQRNKGNFPGRFSGRQFSNSRSEMNVSTLELGDSALYLCASSLGRTSGEETQYFGPGTRLLVL.

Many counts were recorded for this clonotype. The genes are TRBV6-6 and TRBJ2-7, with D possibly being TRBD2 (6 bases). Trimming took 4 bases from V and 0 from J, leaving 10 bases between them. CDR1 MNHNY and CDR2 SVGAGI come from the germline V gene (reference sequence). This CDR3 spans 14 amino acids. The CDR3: CASSWVGSSYEQYF. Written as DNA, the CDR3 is TGTGCCAGCAGTTGGGTCGGGAGCTCCTACGAGCAGTACTTC.

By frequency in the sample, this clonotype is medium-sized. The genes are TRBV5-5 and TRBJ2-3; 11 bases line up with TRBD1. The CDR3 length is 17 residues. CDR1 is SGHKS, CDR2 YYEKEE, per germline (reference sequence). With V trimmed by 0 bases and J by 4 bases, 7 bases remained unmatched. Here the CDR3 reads CASSLGVGQGASDTQYF. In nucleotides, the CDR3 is TGTGCCAGCAGCTTGGGCGTCGGACAGGGGGCTTCAGATACGCAGTATTTT.